This TCR beta chain was identified during a study of blood T cell repertoires in COVID-19 (TCRdb year 2020). For the study in its entirety: The collaborator samples originated in the United States, Italy and Spain and spanned the acute and convalescent phases of COVID-19. The prospective study material was composed of cDNA or gDNA derived from T cells, B-cell-depleted T cells, or PBMCs. Subjects who had been exposed to COVID-19, were actively infected with it, or had recovered from it provided the deeply sampled blood TCRbeta repertoires that made up the dataset. The repertoires were made available in a free public database intended to serve as a resource for research on the immune response to SARS-CoV-2. The samples were drawn from two sources: the first 160 participants of the ongoing ImmuneRACE study, and 1,000 to 1,500 subjects contributed by 6 global collaborators. The sample metadata nearly always contained a de-identified subject ID, COVID-19 status, age in years and sex. HLA class I and class II types, where available, came from metadata supplied by the sample provider rather than from assay-based typing.

A note on this clone: Its antigen remains unidentified. Qualities for individual bases were not recorded, and no much larger clone is one base off.

Participants in the prospective study were enrolled through a virtual design, were aged about 18 to 100 years, and lived in about two dozen United States geographic areas. In the prospective study, cohorts were assigned on the basis of participant-reported clinical history obtained from a screening survey and a study questionnaire. In the prospective study, mobile phlebotomists collected whole blood, serum and a nasopharyngeal or oropharyngeal swab from each participant. Over an approximately 2-month period, participants in the prospective study had the option of providing additional blood draws and questionnaires. Before DNA extraction, prospective study blood samples were shipped either frozen or at room temperature. The immunoSEQ Assay, a bias-controlled multiplex PCR, was used to amplify TCRbeta CDR3 regions from genomic DNA. On the study's bioinformatics: The number of nucleated cells in each sample was estimated from the amplification of reference gene primers within the assay. Sequence reads were collapsed and filtered to measure the absolute abundance of every unique TCRbeta CDR3 rearrangement. For each sample, productive Simpson clonality was calculated as the square root of Simpson's diversity index across productive rearrangements. TCRdb took this table from immuneACCESS and kept in-frame rearrangements with V and J called. Such tables lack part of the clones; where checked against another copy, unresolved V genes explain under half of the gap, and the rest is unexplained. V, J and clone size are those of that table, while D and trimming were read from the DNA. For this sample the table gives 300,000 to 500,000 clones, of which 85% to 90% were detected only once. The ten top clones hold around 0.95% of the sample.

Points the paper makes about the study in general: The amount of clinical and demographic metadata varied by source and participant and was provided uncurated.

The sequenced sample consisted of PBMCs or T cells enriched from blood (not recorded which). The clonotype comes from a woman aged 30 to 39 with acute COVID-19.

The DNA sequence reads TGTGCCAGCAGCCCGGAGATTCCCGGGACAGGGGGCATTCAGTACTTC. Its product reads: CASSPEIPGTGGIQYF. Recombination connected TRBV2 to TRBJ2-4; 11 bases in between match TRBD1. V and J are trimmed by 6 bases and 9 bases, and the gene matches miss 13 bases of the junction. CDR1 and CDR2 are read off the germline V gene as SNHLY and FYNNEI. Its CDR3 holds 16 amino acids, cysteine through phenylalanine. Just the 48-base CDR3 DNA is kept, in frame starting at base 1. Reference TRBV2 and TRBJ2-4 proteins supply the regions before and after the CDR3; the full variable domain is: EPEVTQTPSHQVTQMGQEVILRCVPISNHLYFYWYRQILGQKVEFLVSFYNNEISEKSEIFDDQFSVERPDGSNFTLKIRSTKLEDSAMYFCASSPEIPGTGGIQYFGAGTRLSVL.